The clone carrying this T cell receptor beta chain was seen many times. What it binds is not known. The data were obtained in a study of beta chain features in type 1 diabetes. The study, taken as a whole, reports: Shortening of TCRB CDR3s, moderate but significant, appeared in all four CD4+ subsets of Type 1 diabetes patients.

V lost 0 bases and J 3 bases, leaving 12 bases between the germline ends. The V gene's germline CDR1 is MNHEY and CDR2 SMNVEV (reference sequence). This CDR3 is 15 amino acids long. The sequenced template was cDNA made from the entire isolated RNA. The table came from immunoSEQ multiplex PCR; TCRdb's copy has only in-frame clones and leaves some out. There are about 160,000 clones in the sample; less than 10% occur only once, and roughly 0.5% lies in the top ten. Sequencing was performed on central memory CD4+ T cells from blood. The origin of this receptor is a man aged 18-30 years with type 1 diabetes. The chain combines TRBV27 with TRBJ2-7; possibly TRBD2 for D (6 bases). This CDR3 is CASSLSPVGGYEQYF. CDR3 nucleotides: TGTGCCAGCAGTTTATCCCCCGTGGGGGGCTACGAGCAGTACTTC.